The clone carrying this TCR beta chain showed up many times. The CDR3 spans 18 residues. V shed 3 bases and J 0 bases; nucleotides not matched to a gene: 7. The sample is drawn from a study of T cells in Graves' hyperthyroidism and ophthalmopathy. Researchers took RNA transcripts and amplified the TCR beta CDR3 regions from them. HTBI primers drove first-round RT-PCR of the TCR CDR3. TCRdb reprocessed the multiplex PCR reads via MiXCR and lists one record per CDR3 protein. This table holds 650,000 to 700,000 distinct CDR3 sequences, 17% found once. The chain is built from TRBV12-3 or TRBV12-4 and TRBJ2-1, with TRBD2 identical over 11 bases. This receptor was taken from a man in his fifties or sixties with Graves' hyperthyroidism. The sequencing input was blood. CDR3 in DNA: TGTGCCAGCAGTTTTGTTAGACTAGCGGGGAGCTCCTACAATGAGCAGTTCTTC. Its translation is CASSFVRLAGSSYNEQFF.